The 20 T cell receptor beta chains below come from one sample, sequenced in a study of blood T cells in healthy people across ages. Primed by a sample-barcoded 5' primer and a J-beta primer mix, a second PCR proceeded for roughly 7 to 11 cycles. MiXCR, applied by TCRdb to the 5' RACE reads, yields one record per CDR3 protein. This sample yields approximately 700,000 distinct CDR3 sequences, of which roughly 32% are seen a single time; 15% belongs to the top ten. Sequencing was carried out using blood. Receptor source: a woman of 80 years or more in good health.

Comment on this clonotype: It may be a read error: a sequence one base away is much more abundant. The V call is TRBV28, the J call TRBJ2-1, with D uncertain. Germline CDR1 MDHEN, CDR2 SYDVKM. The CDR3 contains 14 residues. Trimming took off 8 bases at V and 10 bases at J, with 21 bases between the two ends. CDR3 coding DNA: TGTGCCAGCCGTATCCGTCAGACCCCCTACGAGCAGTTCTTC. This translates into CASRIRQTPYEQFF.

The sample holds many counts of this clonotype. This chain uses TRBV7-2 with TRBJ1-2, with TRBD1 as a possible D gene (6 bases). Trimming took 1 base from V and 8 from J, leaving 17 bases between them. This CDR3 has 15 residues. Germline-derived CDR1 and CDR2 are SGHTA and FQGNSA. CDR3: CASSLDPGAPRGYTF. The CDR3 DNA sequence: TGTGCCAGCAGCTTAGACCCGGGGGCGCCCCGCGGCTACACCTTC.

The chain links TRBV12-3 or TRBV12-4 to TRBJ1-5, with D perhaps matching TRBD1 (5 bases). Trimming cost V 6 bases and J 5 bases, with 14 bases left between them. The CDR3 extends over 14 amino acids. CDR3 protein: CASRAGGIYQPQHF. In DNA form, the CDR3 reads TGTGCCAGCAGGGCGGGGGGGATATATCAGCCCCAGCATTTT.

The genes are TRBV7-3 and TRBJ2-1; TRBD2 agrees at 8 bases. V lost 2 bases to trimming and J lost 6 bases; unmatched junction nucleotides: 3. CDR3 length: 14 residues. Germline V CDR1 and CDR2: SGHTA, FQGTGA. CDR3 in amino acids: CASSLYGGGNEQFF. The CDR3, as DNA: TGTGCCAGCAGCTTATACGGGGGGGGCAATGAGCAGTTCTTC.

The CDR3, as DNA: TGTGCCAGCAGCTGGACTCTCGATACGCAGTATTTT. Its translation is CASSWTLDTQYF. V usage is TRBV7-2 and J usage is TRBJ2-3, with D maybe TRBD2 (5 bases). V shed 4 bases and J shed 6 bases, with 8 bases lying between them. There are 12 residues in the CDR3. Per the germline V gene, CDR1 is SGHTA and CDR2 is FQGNSA.

A few counts support this clonotype. A much larger clone lies one base from this, so it may be a read error. The chain carries TRBV12-3 or TRBV12-4 and TRBJ2-5, with TRBD1 identical over 8 bases. The CDR3 consists of 15 residues. The DNA for the CDR3 is TGTGCCCGCAGTTTAGCGCGAATCAGGGGGCGAGAGCAGTACTTC. Protein product: CARSLARIRGREQYF.

Comments on this clonotype: Possible read error: a much larger clone is one base away. The CDR3 sequence: CASSSRQGSPAPNEQYF. CDR3 DNA: TGCGCCAGCAGCTCCCGACAGGGGTCGCCGGCTCCCAATGAGCAGTACTTC. J is TRBJ2-1 and V is TRBV5-1; 8 bases map to TRBD1. The DNA end is more similar to TRBJ2-7, so the J call may be wrong. Per the germline V gene, CDR1 is SGHRS and CDR2 is YFSETQ. This CDR3 has 17 residues.

J is TRBJ2-1 and V is TRBV20-1; TRBD1 aligns across 7 bases. CDR3 size: 15 residues. Germline loops: CDR1 DFQATT, CDR2 SNEGSKA (reference sequence). Losses at the gene ends were 1 base for V and 5 bases for J; bases not matched to a gene: 8. The CDR3 reads CSARGPGQNHNEQFF. The CDR3 coding sequence is TGCAGTGCTAGAGGACCGGGACAGAACCACAATGAGCAGTTCTTC.

This clonotype was recorded many times. The rearrangement joins TRBV20-1 to TRBJ2-1; TRBD2 agrees at 9 bases. Germline V CDR1 and CDR2: DFQATT, SNEGSKA (reference sequence). Trimming cost V 5 bases and J 14 bases; bases outside gene matches: 13. CDR3 size: 13 residues. This CDR3 reads CSARGGGAINEFF. The CDR3 DNA is TGCAGTGCTCGGGGCGGGGGGGCCATTAATGAGTTCTTC.

Ten or more counts support this clonotype. The rearrangement uses TRBV7-9 and TRBJ2-7; D tentatively reads TRBD1 or TRBD2 (5 bases each). The germline V gene encodes CDR1 SEHNR and CDR2 FQNEAQ (reference sequence). Deletions cut 4 bases from V and 0 bases from J, with 13 bases between. CDR3 size: 15 residues. CDR3 in DNA: TGTGCCAGCAGCTCCGCTGGGGGAACCTCCTACGAGCAGTACTTC. This codes for CASSSAGGTSYEQYF.

This clonotype was seen ten or more times. V and J are TRBV21-1 and TRBJ2-7; whether TRBD2, the table's D call, matches the DNA was not checked. TRBV21-1 is given as a pseudogene. This CDR3 has 15 amino acids. The CDR3 region is CASSKRGGPSYEQYF. The CDR3 coding sequence is TGTGCCAGCAGCAAAAGGGGCGGGCCGAGCTACGAGCAGTACTTC.

This clonotype was seen many times. The genes are TRBV7-2 and TRBJ2-3; D unresolved. The CDR3 is 14 amino acids. From germline, CDR1 is SGHTA and CDR2 FQGNSA. V lost 5 bases to trimming and J lost 6 bases, with 15 bases between them. The chain's CDR3 is CASSPTWDGDTQYF. CDR3 DNA: TGTGCCAGCAGCCCCACGTGGGATGGGGATACGCAGTATTTT.

Written as DNA, the CDR3 is TGCGCCAGCAGCCCAAGTGGGGGAAGCAACACTGAAGCTTTCTTT. It codes for CASSPSGGSNTEAFF. This chain connects TRBV5-1 to TRBJ1-1; possible D gene TRBD1, 5 bases. The germline CDR1 and CDR2 sequences are SGHRS and YFSETQ. Trimming removed 4 bases at V and 2 bases at J, with 15 bases between. This CDR3 is 15 amino acids long.

This clonotype has only a few counts. The chain joins TRBV7-9 to TRBJ2-1; D is perhaps TRBD2 (6 bases). Germline V gives CDR1 SEHNR, CDR2 FQNEAQ (reference sequence). CDR3 size: 14 residues. Trimming took 7 bases from V and 7 from J, leaving 17 bases between them. CDR3 residues: CASTGTPGWNEQFF. The CDR3 DNA is TGTGCCAGCACCGGGACTCCAGGGTGGAATGAGCAGTTCTTC.

About this clonotype: Germline is not matched at one junction end, which may reflect a read error. The V call is TRBV5-1, the J call TRBJ2-2; 7 bases are shared with TRBD2. The CDR3 is 15 residues long. Per germline, CDR1 SGHRS and CDR2 YFSETQ. In DNA, the CDR3 is TGCGCCAGCAGCCTCAGCGGGGCCGGCACCGGGGAGCCGTTTTTT. It encodes CASSLSGAGTGEPFF.

Turning to this clonotype: A read error may account for a junction end that differs from germline. V and J are TRBV19 and TRBJ2-7, with 12 bases matching TRBD2. The end of the DNA fits TRBJ2-5 better, so the J call may be wrong. Germline V CDR1 and CDR2: LNHDA, SQIVND (reference sequence). The CDR3 covers 16 residues. CDR3 DNA sequence: TGTACCAGTAGTCCTAGCGGGGGGGCCTTTGGAGAGACCCAGTACTTC. It yields the protein CTSSPSGGAFGETQYF.

This clonotype was detected many times. The CDR3 reads CASSFGKYEQYF. The CDR3 coding sequence is TGTGCCAGCAGTTTCGGCAAATACGAGCAGTACTTC. The rearrangement joins TRBV12-3 or TRBV12-4 to TRBJ2-7, with no clear D. This CDR3 has 12 amino acids. V gave up 3 bases and J gave up 4 bases, with 7 bases separating them.

This clonotype occurred many times. The chain uses TRBV9 and TRBJ2-7; 9 positions agree with TRBD2. Germline trimming cut 0 bases from V and 2 bases from J; bases unmatched to any gene: 0. The CDR3 loop spans 14 amino acids. Germline V CDR1 and CDR2: SGDLS, YYNGEE. The CDR3 spells CASSVGLAAYEQYF. In DNA, the CDR3 is TGTGCCAGCAGCGTAGGACTAGCGGCCTACGAGCAGTACTTC.

This clonotype showed up many times. The DNA of the CDR3 is TGCAGTGCTAGGGACCTGGCGGCGAGCTCCTACGAGCAGTACTTC. Its translation: CSARDLAASSYEQYF. V gene TRBV20-1 combines with J gene TRBJ2-7; the D is unclear. Trimming took 3 bases from V and 0 from J, leaving 15 bases between them. The CDR3 consists of 15 residues. In germline, CDR1 is DFQATT, CDR2 SNEGSKA (reference sequence).

At least ten counts were recorded for this clonotype. The chain joins TRBV5-6 to TRBJ2-7; the D gene is possibly TRBD1 (5 bases). V lost 4 bases and J 5 bases, leaving 13 bases between the germline ends. Germline V gene data show CDR1 as SGHDT and CDR2 as YYEEEE. This CDR3 is 13 amino acids long. CDR3 region: CASSPGHRNEQYF. The DNA for the CDR3 is TGTGCCAGCAGCCCTGGACATCGTAACGAGCAGTACTTC.